This T cell receptor (beta chain) was captured in a study of blood T cells in healthy people across ages (dated by TCRdb to between 2014 and 2017). Regarding the complete study: Template switching captured roughly one uniquely barcoded TCR beta cDNA molecule per two T cells in model experiments. For two donors (one aged 18 to 30 and one aged 80 or older), the study analyzed two additional independent replicas of 1 million unique cDNA reads from the same blood draw. Using deep sequencing normalized with unique cDNA molecular identifiers, the study measured how TCR beta repertoire diversity changes with age. Donors were grouped into four age groups: young (average about 15 years), middle-aged (about 38), aged (around 60) and long-lived (just over 80). Donors of different ages were randomly distributed across sequencing lanes to avoid experimental bias.

Systemically healthy Caucasian individuals from Russia, about 38 in total and aged roughly 6 to 100 years, were included as donors. Each donor gave around 9.5 milliliters of peripheral blood, collected into EDTA-treated Vacutainer tubes. Ficoll-Paque density-gradient centrifugation was used to isolate PBMCs, with at least 6.5 million per sample. Trizol reagent was used to extract total RNA from PBMCs, with at least 5.5 micrograms per sample. For every donor, an aliquot of PBMCs went through flow cytometry to measure the percentages of naive CD45RAhigh/CD27high T cells. At least ten counts were recorded for this clonotype. No antigen is known for it. Base qualities are not recorded, but no much larger clone differs from it by a single base. What the research found in general, with its limitations: Observed TCR beta diversity per million T cells fell roughly linearly with age, and a significant reduction was already apparent by age roughly 40. Estimates of total diversity from one million sequenced T cells were regarded as lower bounds and underestimates. The long-lived group showed more naive CD4+ T cells, fewer expanded clones and increased TCR diversity than the aged group, suggesting age selection. A strong correlation was found between observed TCR beta diversity and the percentage of naive T cells measured by flow cytometry. The CMV infection status of donors was not known, potentially confounding age-related changes in expanded clonotypes. Bulk unsorted PBMC profiling prevented conclusive comparison of naive and antigen-experienced compartments.

The library was obtained by 5' RACE. Sequencing used an Illumina HiSeq 2500. A second PCR of roughly 7 to 12 cycles was performed with a sample-barcoded 5' primer and a J-beta primer mix. A template-switch 5' adaptor carrying 12 random nucleotides introduced a unique molecular identifier onto each TCR beta cDNA molecule. At least 2.5 million CDR3-containing paired-end reads were obtained from each sample. All of the RNA was converted into first-strand cDNA using the Mint cDNA synthesis kit, with a TRBC-specific oligonucleotide serving as the primer. All cDNA was treated with uracil-DNA glycosylase and then went through a first 18-cycle PCR with the universal primers M1SS and BC2_uni_R. The published analysis was carried out like this. For normalization, 1 million high-quality reads, each with a distinct molecular identifier, were randomly selected from each sample. Instead of being binned into consensus sequences, reads with shared molecular identifiers were discarded. MiTCR, set to a Q25 quality threshold and the strictest error-elimination algorithm, was used for CDR3 identification, clonotype clustering and error correction. Lower-bound total TCR beta diversity was estimated with a nonparametric unseen species model using Euler transformation. The public sequencing data were trimmed at Q25 with fastp and processed into clonotypes with MiXCR by TCRdb, which kept only in-frame beta chains. CDR3 protein duplicates are merged, each entry listing the most common genes and DNA. The V and J calls come from TCRdb's annotation, not from the publication. The sample has about 640,000 distinct CDR3 sequences on record, about 43% of them singletons. The ten top clones hold around 30% of the sample.

The V end loses 5 bases and the J end loses 5 bases, and a stretch of 21 bases separates them. The CDR3 starts with the cysteine, ends with the phenylalanine, and has 16 residues. Of all the DNA, just the CDR3 is kept, 48 bases in frame from base 1. CDR1 and CDR2 (SEHNR, FQNEAQ) derive from the germline V gene (reference sequence). The chain couples TRBV7-9 to TRBJ1-2, with no confident D gene call. Specimen: blood. This receptor was identified in a man aged 80 or over in good health. The CDR3: CASSTATSPEPYGYTF. In nucleotide form, the sequence is TGTGCCAGCAGCACGGCCACTAGTCCAGAACCTTATGGCTACACCTTC. The reference TRBV7-9 and TRBJ1-2 proteins fill in what lies around the CDR3, so the full variable domain reads DTGVSQNPRHKITKRGQNVTFRCDPISEHNRLYWYRQTLGQGPEFLTYFQNEAQLEKSRLLSDRFSAERPKGSFSTLEIQRTEQGDSAMYLCASSTATSPEPYGYTFGSGTRLTVV.